Each of the 15 T cell receptor beta chains below was sequenced from the same sample in a study of T cells after yellow fever vaccination. MiXCR, applied by TCRdb to the 5' RACE reads, yields one record per CDR3 protein. The sample comprises approximately 330,000 distinct CDR3 sequences, over 3.5% of which are singletons, and under 30% rests with the top ten. Here the sequenced sample was PBMCs, taken 5 days after the yellow fever booster vaccination. These receptors originate from a man aged 18 to 30 who received the YFV17D yellow fever vaccine.

CDR3 region: CASSFGLAVPFGQFF. CDR3 nucleotides: TGTGCCAGCAGCTTCGGACTAGCGGTCCCTTTCGGGCAGTTCTTC. This sequence joins TRBV5-5 and TRBJ2-1; TRBD2 aligns across 10 bases. CDR1 SGHKS and CDR2 YYEKEE come from the germline V gene (reference sequence). The CDR3 covers 15 residues. The V segment lost 2 bases and the J segment 12 bases; nucleotides outside the gene matches: 11.

The chain links TRBV7-9 to TRBJ2-3; 12 bases line up with TRBD2. The CDR3 spans 15 residues. The germline V gene encodes CDR1 SEHNR and CDR2 FQNEAQ (reference sequence). V shed 8 bases and J 2 bases; nucleotides not matched to a gene: 5. CDR3 region: CASGRTSGVTDTQYF. Here the CDR3 DNA reads TGTGCCAGCGGACGGACTAGCGGGGTCACAGATACGCAGTATTTT.

This clonotype has more than one count but fewer than ten. The V call is TRBV12-3 or TRBV12-4, the J call TRBJ1-5; D is ambiguous. CDR3 size: 15 residues. Trimming removed 6 bases at V and 2 bases at J, with 14 bases between. DNA of the CDR3: TGTGCCAGCAGCCGGCTTCTTAGGGGCAATCAGCCCCAGCATTTT. This encodes CASSRLLRGNQPQHF.

This clonotype was detected many times. The rearrangement uses TRBV4-3 and TRBJ2-1; D might be TRBD1 or TRBD2, each matching 5 bases. The CDR3 extends over 17 amino acids. Trimming removed 0 bases from V and 3 bases from J, with 15 bases in between. The germline gives CDR1 LGHNA, CDR2 YSLEER. The CDR3 bases are TGCGCCAGCAGCCAAGACTTCCCGGGACGTAACTACAATGAGCAGTTCTTC. It translates to CASSQDFPGRNYNEQFF.

This clonotype occurred a few times. This sequence joins TRBV4-3 and TRBJ1-1; a weak D match, TRBD1 (5 bases). Looked up from germline, CDR1 is LGHNA and CDR2 is YSLEER. The CDR3 contains 14 residues. Between the trimmed V and J ends, which lost 2 bases and 6 bases, there was a span of 13 bases. In nucleotides, the CDR3 is TGCGCCAGCAGCCAATGGAGGGGCGGCGCTGAAGCTTTCTTT. Its translation is CASSQWRGGAEAFF.

This clonotype was detected many times. This sequence joins TRBV7-9 and TRBJ2-5; D call uncertain. The CDR3 totals 14 residues. Between the trimmed V and J ends, which lost 1 base and 7 bases, there was a span of 13 bases. From germline, CDR1 is SEHNR and CDR2 FQNEAQ (reference sequence). The CDR3 region has the DNA TGTGCCAGCAGCTTAGGTGGCCTTATGGGGACCCAGTACTTC. It specifies CASSLGGLMGTQYF. Using reference TRBV7-9 and TRBJ2-5 for the parts outside the CDR3, the full variable domain is DTGVSQNPRHKITKRGQNVTFRCDPISEHNRLYWYRQTLGQGPEFLTYFQNEAQLEKSRLLSDRFSAERPKGSFSTLEIQRTEQGDSAMYLCASSLGGLMGTQYFGPGTRLLVL.

This clonotype was detected a few times. The J gene is TRBJ2-2, the V gene TRBV18; tentative D call: TRBD1 (6 bases). The CDR3 length is 16 residues. Germline loops: CDR1 KGHSH, CDR2 LQKENI. V was shortened by 6 bases and J by 0 bases, with 14 bases between the two germline ends. CDR3 nucleotide sequence: TGTGCCAGCTCTCCTCCCCCAGGGGCGAACACCGGGGAGCTGTTTTTT. It codes for CASSPPPGANTGELFF. Looking up the rest from reference TRBV18 and TRBJ2-2 gives the full variable domain: NAGVMQNPRHLVRRRGQEARLRCSPMKGHSHVYWYRQLPEEGLKFMVYLQKENIIDESGMPKERFSAEFPKEGPSILRIQQVVRGDSAAYFCASSPPPGANTGELFFGEGSRLTVL.

This clonotype was found many times. The rearrangement joins TRBV5-5 to TRBJ2-3; weak D call: TRBD2 (7 bases). This CDR3 has 16 amino acids. Germline V gene sequence: CDR1 SGHKS, CDR2 YYEKEE (reference sequence). Trimming pared 5 bases from V and 2 bases from J, leaving 18 bases between. CDR3 residues: CASSFMARGLTDTQYF. CDR3 sequence (DNA): TGTGCCAGCAGTTTCATGGCGCGGGGGCTCACAGATACGCAGTATTTT.

The CDR3, as DNA: TGCAGTGCTAGAGGCGGACCGTTCTCTGGAAACACCATATATTTT. Protein product: CSARGGPFSGNTIYF. This chain joins TRBV20-1 and TRBJ1-3, with D unclear. The V and J ends lost 1 base and 0 bases respectively, with 10 bases between them. CDR1 and CDR2 from the germline V gene are DFQATT and SNEGSKA (reference sequence). The CDR3 is made up of 15 amino acids.

This clonotype occurred a few times. The chain combines TRBV3-1 with TRBJ2-7; tentatively, D is TRBD2 (5 bases). The CDR3 extends over 14 amino acids. Trimming pared 4 bases from V and 6 bases from J, leaving 16 bases between. Germline CDR1 and CDR2: LGHDT and YNNKEL (reference sequence). The CDR3 bases are TGTGCCAGCAGCCCGACTGAGGGCGTCGGCGAGCAGTACTTC. Translation: CASSPTEGVGEQYF.

This clonotype occurred many times. This sequence joins TRBV3-1 and TRBJ1-1; D not certain. Germline CDR1 LGHDT, CDR2 YNNKEL (reference sequence). The CDR3 covers 15 residues. V was cut by 4 bases and J by 2 bases, with 14 bases left in between. For the CDR3, the DNA is TGTGCCAGCAGCCCTGGATTTGGATTTAACACTGAAGCTTTCTTT. Translated, it gives CASSPGFGFNTEAFF.

This chain links TRBV30 with TRBJ2-3; D is possibly TRBD2 (6 bases). Trimming stripped 5 bases from V and 2 bases from J, with 14 bases between. CDR1 is GTSNPN and CDR2 is SVGIG in the germline V gene (reference sequence). CDR3 length: 14 residues. The CDR3 nucleotides are TGTGCCTGGTCACCCGCGGGGTACACAGATACGCAGTATTTT. Its translation: CAWSPAGYTDTQYF.

This chain links TRBV7-2 with TRBJ1-1, with D hard to call. Trimming pared 4 bases from V and 11 bases from J, leaving 11 bases between. The V gene's germline CDR1 is SGHTA and CDR2 FQGNSA. The CDR3 is 11 residues long. The CDR3 here is CASSSVRMAFF. CDR3 DNA sequence: TGTGCCAGCAGCTCTGTACGTATGGCTTTCTTT. Combining the CDR3 with reference TRBV7-2 and TRBJ1-1 gives the whole variable domain GAGVSQSPSNKVTEKGKDVELRCDPISGHTALYWYRQSLGQGLEFLIYFQGNSAPDKSGLPSDRFSAERTGGSVSTLTIQRTQQEDSAVYLCASSSVRMAFFGQGTRLTVV.

At least ten counts were recorded for this clonotype. V is TRBV11-2 and J is TRBJ1-1; D call uncertain. Germline V gives CDR1 SGHAT, CDR2 FQNNGV. Trimming pared 3 bases from V and 1 base from J, leaving 9 bases between. This CDR3 contains 14 residues. The CDR3 is CASSFMWQNTEAFF. The DNA for the CDR3 is TGTGCCAGCAGCTTCATGTGGCAGAACACTGAAGCTTTCTTT.

A few counts support this clonotype. The rearrangement joins TRBV7-9 to TRBJ1-1; D might be TRBD1 (5 bases). The germline V and J ends were trimmed by 5 bases and 0 bases, with 16 bases remaining between them. Germline CDR1 reads SEHNR; CDR2 reads FQNEAQ (reference sequence). The CDR3 covers 16 residues. The CDR3 nucleotides read TGTGCCAGCAGCCCCGATAGGGGCTCCATGAACACTGAAGCTTTCTTT. Translating gives CASSPDRGSMNTEAFF.